The rows below give T cell receptor beta chains drawn from one sample of a study of PD-L1 blockade in urothelial cancer. Only in-frame clones appear in the TCRdb table, and some are missing; sequencing was by immunoSEQ multiplex PCR. The sample shows 50,000 to 65,000 clones, about 86% of them seen only once. This sample comprised PBMCs, obtained around atezolizumab (anti-PD-L1) treatment. The receptors here all came from a man aged 45 to 65 with urothelial cancer. The conserved cysteine and the conserved F or W are not part of the CDR3 here.

ASSEDVGGRNQPQH | TRBJ1-5 | TRBV6-1
ASSPVTGQETQY | TRBJ2-5 | TRBV5-1
ASSDTLGSGANVLT | TRBJ2-6 | TRBV25-1
ASSLGAWGGGPETQY | TRBJ2-5 | TRBV7-2
ASSLAQGVEKLF | TRBJ1-4 | TRBV7-9
ASGATGSMDEQY | TRBJ2-7 | TRBV7-8
ASSPTTGTTNEKLF | TRBJ1-4 | TRBV18
ASSLGAGGRKNTEAF | TRBJ1-1 | TRBV7-6
ASSLGASGSSYNEQF | TRBJ2-1 | TRBV7-9
ASSPSPAGGPGGFNEQF | TRBJ2-1 | TRBV11-3
ATSRVPGTGGNADTQY | TRBJ2-3 | TRBV15
ASSPGWTGSTGANVLT | TRBJ2-6 | TRBV5-8
ASSVTELNTEAF | TRBJ1-1 | TRBV18
ASSPEGQYSNQPQH | TRBJ1-5 | TRBV27
ARTTGTGCRGAEDSPLH | TRBJ1-6 | TRBV11-3
ASSLAGTGGIGYT | TRBJ1-2 | TRBV5-4
ASSSGMLGTF | TRBJ1-1 | TRBV5-1
ASSQVTIGFSGPGHEQF | TRBJ2-1 | TRBV11-2
ASSNQGNTEAF | TRBJ1-1 | TRBV19
ASWAGGADTQY | TRBJ2-3 | TRBV28
ASSPGTGRDSPLH | TRBJ1-6 | TRBV5-1
ASMGQGRGNEKLF | TRBJ1-4 | TRBV21-1
ASSQPSTRLGEQF | TRBJ2-1 | TRBV18
AWSTGTSGLYEQY | TRBJ2-7 | TRBV30
ASSVDLAGVNEQF | TRBJ2-1 | TRBV9
ASSPRLEGLGGEQF | TRBJ2-1 | TRBV11-2
ASIPIISSDYEQY | TRBJ2-7 | TRBV23-1